This T cell receptor (beta chain) stems from a study of blood T cell repertoires in COVID-19. Study background: Italy, Spain and the United States were the sources of the convalescent and acute COVID-19 samples. Sample material is recorded as cDNA or gDNA derived from T cells, B-cell-depleted T cells, or PBMCs.

V was clipped by 4 bases and J by 8 bases; unmatched bases: 11. This CDR3 is 15 amino acids long. Germline V gives CDR1 LNHDA, CDR2 SQIVND (reference sequence). This clone was detected only once. In the original processing: By means of reference gene primer amplification, nucleated cell counts were estimated. Here immunoSEQ multiplex PCR was the method, and the copy in TCRdb shows in-frame clones only, minus some. D and trimming come from the DNA, and the V and J calls and clone size come from that table. The sample records about 240,000 clones, roughly 82% being singletons. The rearrangement joins TRBV19 to TRBJ1-1, with 9 bases fitting TRBD1. The sequencing input was peripheral blood. The source is a woman in her 70s with acute or convalescent COVID-19. The CDR3 loop is CASSTPQGDRVEAFF. The CDR3 DNA is TGTGCCAGTAGTACACCCCAGGGGGACAGGGTCGAAGCTTTCTTT.